The present T cell receptor (beta chain) was sequenced within a study of identical twins. Whole-study results and caveats: A cross-sectional statistical analysis, not follow-up of the same donors, supported the conclusions.

Template switching added a universal primer site; cDNA carried unique molecular identifiers. TCRdb reanalysed the 5' RACE reads using MiXCR and keeps one entry per CDR3 protein. The data show some 900,000 distinct CDR3 sequences, with 9% to 15% seen just once and 1.5% to 2% held by the top ten. In germline, CDR1 is SGHKS, CDR2 YYEKEE (reference sequence). The CDR3 contains 13 residues. Deletions cut 3 bases from V and 4 bases from J, with 7 bases between. This clonotype was seen once. Antigen: not known. These records were also assigned to another study, of yellow fever vaccine responses in identical twins.

This receptor was taken from a woman between 18 and 29 years old in good health. Sequencing input: PBMCs. This chain joins TRBV5-5 and TRBJ2-2; D is undetermined. In DNA form, the CDR3 reads TGTGCCAGCAGCTCCGTCCGCACCGGGGAGCTGTTTTTT. Translated, it gives CASSSVRTGELFF.